This is a list of T cell receptor beta chains from one sample in a study of CD8 T cells in Susac syndrome. TCRdb fed the immunoSEQ multiplex PCR reads into MiXCR, producing one record per CDR3 protein. This table holds some 130,000 distinct CDR3 sequences, around 94% found once. Sequencing used CD4+ T cells from PBMCs. The receptors come from a human donor with multiple sclerosis. CDR3s include the opening cysteine and the closing phenylalanine or tryptophan. D genes are given only for firm matches. Expanded clones get a size class; other rows say once, few or many, or leave the size out.

D gene,clone size,J gene,V gene,CDR3 protein,CDR3 DNA
TRBD2,-,TRBJ2-7,TRBV14,CASSLLAGGRNEQYF,TGTGCCAGCAGCCTGCTAGCGGGGGGGAGGAACGAGCAGTACTTC
-,-,TRBJ2-2,TRBV2,CASRARAGSTGELFF,TGTGCCAGCAGAGCCCGTGCAGGGAGCACCGGGGAGCTGTTTTTT
TRBD2,-,TRBJ2-1,TRBV5-4,CASSLDSGSDEQFF,TGTGCCAGCAGCTTGGATAGCGGGAGCGATGAGCAGTTCTTC
TRBD1,-,TRBJ1-1,TRBV3-1,CASSRTGQLNTEAFF,TGTGCCAGCAGCCGCACGGGACAGCTTAACACTGAAGCTTTCTTT
-,-,TRBJ1-3,TRBV7-9,CASSLFGDTSLSGNTIYF,TGTGCCAGCAGCTTATTTGGGGACACCTCGTTGTCCGGAAACACCATATATTTT
-,-,TRBJ1-2,TRBV12-3/TRBV12-4,CASSFNRDSYGYTF,TGTGCCAGCAGTTTCAACAGGGACTCGTATGGCTACACCTTC
-,-,TRBJ2-3,TRBV5-6,CASSLPFGDTQYF,TGTGCCAGCAGCCTCCCCTTTGGAGATACGCAGTATTTT
TRBD1,-,TRBJ1-5,TRBV18,CASSAQGAERGPQHF,TGTGCCAGCTCAGCACAGGGGGCGGAAAGGGGGCCCCAGCATTTT
-,-,TRBJ2-5,TRBV11-2,CASSRVTRIETQYF,TGTGCCAGCAGCCGTGTTACTAGGATCGAGACCCAGTACTTC
-,-,TRBJ1-5,TRBV2,CASRVAHSQPQHF,TGTGCCAGCAGGGTCGCACATTCTCAGCCCCAGCATTTT
-,-,TRBJ2-5,TRBV6-5,CASSSEIQETQYF,TGTGCCAGCAGTTCCGAAATACAAGAGACCCAGTACTTC
TRBD1,-,TRBJ1-2,TRBV5-4,CASSPGGTGGYYGYTF,TGTGCCAGCAGCCCCGGCGGGACAGGGGGGTACTATGGCTACACCTTC
-,-,TRBJ1-2,TRBV3-1,CASSQVGHNNYGYTF,TGTGCCAGCAGCCAAGTTGGACATAATAACTATGGCTACACCTTC
-,-,TRBJ1-1,TRBV5-4,CASRKDPGNTEAFF,TGTGCCAGCAGAAAGGACCCGGGAAACACTGAAGCTTTCTTT
-,-,TRBJ1-1,TRBV6-5,CASSTFSGGFEAFF,TGTGCCAGCAGTACATTCAGCGGGGGTTTTGAAGCTTTCTTT
TRBD1,-,TRBJ1-1,TRBV7-2,CASSLDRGTEAFF,TGTGCCAGCAGCTTGGACAGGGGTACTGAAGCTTTCTTT
-,-,TRBJ2-7,TRBV28,CASSGQTYEQYF,TGTGCCAGCTCCGGACAGACCTACGAGCAGTACTTC
-,once,TRBJ1-1,TRBV2,CASSEGRVLNTEAFF,TGTGCCAGCAGTGAAGGCCGGGTTTTGAACACTGAAGCTTTCTTT
TRBD1,few,TRBJ1-2,TRBV28,CASSLGQVYGYTF,TGTGCCAGCAGTTTAGGACAGGTCTATGGCTACACCTTC
-,-,TRBJ1-1,TRBV19,CAGRTGAKAFF,TGTGCCGGGAGGACGGGAGCTAAAGCTTTCTTT
TRBD1,-,TRBJ2-7,TRBV12-3/TRBV12-4,CASNLETGGRSYEQYF,TGTGCCAGCAATTTAGAGACAGGGGGCAGAAGCTACGAGCAGTACTTC
-,-,TRBJ2-1,TRBV19,CASRPPTYNEQFF,TGTGCCAGTAGGCCACCGACTTACAATGAGCAGTTCTTC
TRBD1,-,TRBJ1-1,TRBV18,CASSTSGTAGEAFF,TGTGCCAGCTCAACTTCTGGGACAGCGGGTGAAGCTTTCTTT
-,-,TRBJ2-3,TRBV5-1,CASNDGSRSTDTQYF,TGCGCCAGCAATGACGGGAGTCGGAGCACAGATACGCAGTATTTT
TRBD1,-,TRBJ2-1,TRBV20-1,CSAGGHSWEQFF,TGCAGTGCAGGGGGCCACTCGTGGGAGCAGTTCTTC
TRBD1,-,TRBJ1-1,TRBV5-6,CASSMTGREAFF,TGTGCCAGCAGTATGACAGGGCGAGAAGCTTTCTTT
TRBD1,-,TRBJ1-5,TRBV12-3/TRBV12-4,CASSRDSQKPQHF,TGTGCCAGCAGTCGGGACAGTCAGAAGCCCCAGCATTTT
-,-,TRBJ1-5,TRBV12-3/TRBV12-4,CASTPGLSNQPQHF,TGTGCCAGCACTCCGGGCCTCAGCAATCAGCCCCAGCATTTT
TRBD2,-,TRBJ2-5,TRBV12-3/TRBV12-4,CASSLSWTSDQETQYF,TGTGCCAGCAGTTTAAGCTGGACTAGCGACCAAGAGACCCAGTACTTC
-,-,TRBJ2-7,TRBV25-1,CASSDVDPPYEQYF,TGTGCCAGCAGTGATGTGGACCCGCCCTACGAGCAGTACTTC